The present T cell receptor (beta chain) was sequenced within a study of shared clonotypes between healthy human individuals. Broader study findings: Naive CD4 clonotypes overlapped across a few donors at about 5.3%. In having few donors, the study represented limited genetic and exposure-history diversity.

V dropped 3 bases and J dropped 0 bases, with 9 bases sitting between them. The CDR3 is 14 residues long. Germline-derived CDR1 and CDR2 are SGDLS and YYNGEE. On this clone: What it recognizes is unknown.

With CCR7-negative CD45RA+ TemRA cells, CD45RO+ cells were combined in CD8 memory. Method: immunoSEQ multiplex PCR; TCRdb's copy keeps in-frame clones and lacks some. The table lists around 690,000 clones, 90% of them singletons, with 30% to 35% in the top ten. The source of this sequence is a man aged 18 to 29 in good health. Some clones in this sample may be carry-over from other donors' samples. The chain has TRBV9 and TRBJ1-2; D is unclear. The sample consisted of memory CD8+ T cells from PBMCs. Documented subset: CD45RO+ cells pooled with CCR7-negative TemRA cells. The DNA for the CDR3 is TGTGCCAGCAGCGACGTCAGTGCTAACTATGGCTACACCTTC. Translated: CASSDVSANYGYTF.